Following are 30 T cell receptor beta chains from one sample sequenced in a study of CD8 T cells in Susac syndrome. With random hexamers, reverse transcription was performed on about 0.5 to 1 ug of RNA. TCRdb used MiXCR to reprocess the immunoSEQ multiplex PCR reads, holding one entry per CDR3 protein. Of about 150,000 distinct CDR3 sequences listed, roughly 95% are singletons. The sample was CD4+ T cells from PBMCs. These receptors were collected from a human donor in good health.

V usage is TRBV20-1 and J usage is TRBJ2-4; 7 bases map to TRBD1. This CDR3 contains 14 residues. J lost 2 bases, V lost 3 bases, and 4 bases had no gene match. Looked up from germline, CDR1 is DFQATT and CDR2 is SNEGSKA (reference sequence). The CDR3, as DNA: TGCAGTGCTAGCAAGACAGGGTCCAAAAACATTCAGTACTTC. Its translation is CSASKTGSKNIQYF.

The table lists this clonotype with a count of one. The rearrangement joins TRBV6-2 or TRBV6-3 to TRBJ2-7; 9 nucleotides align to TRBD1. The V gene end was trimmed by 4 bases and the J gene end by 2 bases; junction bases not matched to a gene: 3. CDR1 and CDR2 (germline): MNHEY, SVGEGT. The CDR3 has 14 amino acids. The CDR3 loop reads CASSLQGATYEQYF. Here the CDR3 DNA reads TGTGCCAGCAGTTTACAGGGGGCAACCTACGAGCAGTACTTC.

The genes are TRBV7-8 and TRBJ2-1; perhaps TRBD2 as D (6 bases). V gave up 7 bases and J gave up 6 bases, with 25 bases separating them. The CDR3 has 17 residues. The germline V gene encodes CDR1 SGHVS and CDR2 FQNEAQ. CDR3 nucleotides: TGTGCCAGCACTCTGCAGCCGAGGGATAGCGGTCTCAATGAGCAGTTCTTC. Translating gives CASTLQPRDSGLNEQFF.

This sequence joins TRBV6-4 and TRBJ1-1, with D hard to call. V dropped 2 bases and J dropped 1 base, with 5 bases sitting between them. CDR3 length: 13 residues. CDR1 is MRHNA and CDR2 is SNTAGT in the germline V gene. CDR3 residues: CASSDGRNTEAFF. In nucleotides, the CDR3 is TGTGCCAGCAGTGACGGGCGGAACACTGAAGCTTTCTTT.

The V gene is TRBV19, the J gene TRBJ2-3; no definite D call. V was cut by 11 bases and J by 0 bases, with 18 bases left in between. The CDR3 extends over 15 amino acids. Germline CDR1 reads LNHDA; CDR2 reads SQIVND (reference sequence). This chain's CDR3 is CAAPAHHPSTDTQYF. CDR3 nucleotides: TGTGCCGCCCCGGCCCACCACCCGAGCACAGATACGCAGTATTTT.

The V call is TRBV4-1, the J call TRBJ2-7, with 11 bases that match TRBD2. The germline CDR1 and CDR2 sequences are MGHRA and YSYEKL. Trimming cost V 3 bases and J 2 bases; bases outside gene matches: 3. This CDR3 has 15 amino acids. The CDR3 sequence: CASSQTSGNPYEQYF. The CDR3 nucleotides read TGCGCCAGCAGCCAGACTAGCGGGAACCCCTACGAGCAGTACTTC.

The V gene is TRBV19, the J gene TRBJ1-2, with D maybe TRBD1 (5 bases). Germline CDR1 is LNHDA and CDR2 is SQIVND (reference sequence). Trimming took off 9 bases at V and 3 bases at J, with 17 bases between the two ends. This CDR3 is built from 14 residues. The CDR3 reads CASEPRAFDYGYTF. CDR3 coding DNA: TGTGCCAGCGAGCCCAGGGCTTTCGACTATGGCTACACCTTC.

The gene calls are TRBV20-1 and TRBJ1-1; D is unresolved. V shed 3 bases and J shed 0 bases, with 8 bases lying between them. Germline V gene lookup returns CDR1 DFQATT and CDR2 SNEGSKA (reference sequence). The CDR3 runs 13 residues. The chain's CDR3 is CSARVGLNTEAFF. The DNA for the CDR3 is TGCAGTGCTAGGGTAGGGCTGAACACTGAAGCTTTCTTT.

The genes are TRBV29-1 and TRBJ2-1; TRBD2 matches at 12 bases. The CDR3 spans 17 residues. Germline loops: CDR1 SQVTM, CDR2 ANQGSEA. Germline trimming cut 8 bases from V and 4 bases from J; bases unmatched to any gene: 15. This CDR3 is CSIVRDPGTSGYNEQFF. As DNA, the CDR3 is TGCAGCATCGTCCGCGACCCCGGGACTAGCGGGTACAATGAGCAGTTCTTC.

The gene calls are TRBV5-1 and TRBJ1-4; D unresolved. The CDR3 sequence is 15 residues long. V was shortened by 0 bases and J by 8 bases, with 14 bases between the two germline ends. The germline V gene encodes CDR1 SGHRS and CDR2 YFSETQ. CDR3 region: CASSLANPPGEKLFF. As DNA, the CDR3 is TGCGCCAGCAGCTTGGCTAACCCACCGGGGGAAAAACTGTTTTTT.

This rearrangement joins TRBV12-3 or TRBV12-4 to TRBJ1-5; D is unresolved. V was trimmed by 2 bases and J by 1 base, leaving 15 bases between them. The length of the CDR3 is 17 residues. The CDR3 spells CASSLWGGWRSNQPQHF. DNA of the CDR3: TGTGCCAGCAGTTTATGGGGAGGCTGGCGGAGCAATCAGCCCCAGCATTTT.

CDR3 bases: TGCAGTGCTTGGGGAGGGACAGGGTTGGGCTACACCTTC. It yields the protein CSAWGGTGLGYTF. The chain combines TRBV20-1 with TRBJ1-2; 9 bases match TRBD1. From germline, CDR1 is DFQATT and CDR2 SNEGSKA (reference sequence). This CDR3 spans 13 amino acids. The V and J ends lost 5 bases and 8 bases, in that order; junction bases with no gene match: 9.

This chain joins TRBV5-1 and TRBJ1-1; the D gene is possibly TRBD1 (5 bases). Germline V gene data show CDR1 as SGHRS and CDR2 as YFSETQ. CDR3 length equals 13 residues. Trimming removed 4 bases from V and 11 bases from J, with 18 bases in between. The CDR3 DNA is TGCGCCAGCAGCCCTGGACACGACTTATTGGCTTTCTTT. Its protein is CASSPGHDLLAFF.

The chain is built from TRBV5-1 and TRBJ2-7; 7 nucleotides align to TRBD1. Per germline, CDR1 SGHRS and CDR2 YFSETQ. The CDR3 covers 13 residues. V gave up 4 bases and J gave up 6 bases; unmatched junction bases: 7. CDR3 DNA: TGCGCCAGCAGCACCGGACAGGCAGGCGAGCAGTACTTC. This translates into CASSTGQAGEQYF. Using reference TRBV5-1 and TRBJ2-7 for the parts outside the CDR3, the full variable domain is KAGVTQTPRYLIKTRGQQVTLSCSPISGHRSVSWYQQTPGQGLQFLFEYFSETQRNKGNFPGRFSGRQFSNSRSEMNVSTLELGDSALYLCASSTGQAGEQYFGPGTRLTVT.

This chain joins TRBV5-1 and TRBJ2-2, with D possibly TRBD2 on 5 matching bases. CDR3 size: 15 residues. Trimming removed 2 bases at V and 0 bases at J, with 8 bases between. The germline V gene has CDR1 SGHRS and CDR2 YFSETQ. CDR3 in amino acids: CASSLGLTNTGELFF. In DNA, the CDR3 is TGCGCCAGCAGCTTAGGACTGACGAACACCGGGGAGCTGTTTTTT.

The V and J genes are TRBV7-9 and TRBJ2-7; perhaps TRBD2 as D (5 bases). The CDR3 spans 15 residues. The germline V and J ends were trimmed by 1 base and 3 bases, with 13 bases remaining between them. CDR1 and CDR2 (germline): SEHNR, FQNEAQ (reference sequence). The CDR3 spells CASSLGGRGGYEQYF. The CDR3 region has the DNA TGTGCCAGCAGCTTAGGCGGCCGGGGTGGCTACGAGCAGTACTTC.

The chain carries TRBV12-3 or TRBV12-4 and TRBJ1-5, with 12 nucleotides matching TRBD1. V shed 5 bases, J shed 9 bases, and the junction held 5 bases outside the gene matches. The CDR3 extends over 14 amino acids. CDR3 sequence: CASSTGTGGSPQHF. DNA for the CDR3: TGTGCCAGCAGTACCGGGACAGGGGGCTCGCCCCAGCATTTT.

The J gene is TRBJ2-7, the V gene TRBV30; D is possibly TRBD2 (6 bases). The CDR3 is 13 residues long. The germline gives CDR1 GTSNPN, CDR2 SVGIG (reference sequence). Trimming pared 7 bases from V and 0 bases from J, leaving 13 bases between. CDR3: CAFTEGGSYEQYF. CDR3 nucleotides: TGTGCCTTCACAGAGGGAGGCTCCTACGAGCAGTACTTC.

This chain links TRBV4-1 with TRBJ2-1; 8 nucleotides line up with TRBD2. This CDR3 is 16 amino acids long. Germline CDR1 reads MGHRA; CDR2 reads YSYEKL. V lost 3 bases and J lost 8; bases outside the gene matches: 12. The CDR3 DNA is TGCGCCAGCAGCCACATGACTAAGCGGGAGTTCTATGAGCAGTTCTTC. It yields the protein CASSHMTKREFYEQFF.

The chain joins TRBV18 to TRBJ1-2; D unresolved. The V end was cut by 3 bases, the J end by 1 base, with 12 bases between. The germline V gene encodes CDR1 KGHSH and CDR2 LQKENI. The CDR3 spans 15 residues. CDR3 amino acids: CASSPRTAINYGYTF. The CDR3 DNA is TGTGCCAGCTCACCGAGGACGGCCATTAACTATGGCTACACCTTC.

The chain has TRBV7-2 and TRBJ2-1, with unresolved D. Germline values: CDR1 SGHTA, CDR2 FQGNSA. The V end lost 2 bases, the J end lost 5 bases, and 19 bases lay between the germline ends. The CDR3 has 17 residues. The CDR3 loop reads CASSLRATGPPDNEQFF. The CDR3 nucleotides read TGTGCCAGCAGCTTACGGGCGACTGGTCCACCAGACAATGAGCAGTTCTTC.

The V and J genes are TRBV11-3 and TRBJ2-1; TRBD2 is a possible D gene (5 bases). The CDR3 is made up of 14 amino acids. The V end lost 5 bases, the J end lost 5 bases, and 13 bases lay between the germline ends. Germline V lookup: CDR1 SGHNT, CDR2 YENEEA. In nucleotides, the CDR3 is TGTGCCAGCAGCCTCTCGGGGTTAGACAATGAGCAGTTCTTC. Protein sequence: CASSLSGLDNEQFF.

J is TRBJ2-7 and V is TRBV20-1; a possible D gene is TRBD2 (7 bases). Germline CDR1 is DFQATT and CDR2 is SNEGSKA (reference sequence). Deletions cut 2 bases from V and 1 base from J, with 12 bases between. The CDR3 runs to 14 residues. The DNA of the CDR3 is TGCAGTGCTAGAAGGGGGGGGTCTTCCTACGAGCAGTACTTC. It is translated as CSARRGGSSYEQYF.

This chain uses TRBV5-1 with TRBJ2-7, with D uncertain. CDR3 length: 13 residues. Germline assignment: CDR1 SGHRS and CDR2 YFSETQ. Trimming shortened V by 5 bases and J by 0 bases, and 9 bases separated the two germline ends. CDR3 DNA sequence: TGCGCCAGCAGACCTAGGAGCTCCTACGAGCAGTACTTC. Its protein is CASRPRSSYEQYF.

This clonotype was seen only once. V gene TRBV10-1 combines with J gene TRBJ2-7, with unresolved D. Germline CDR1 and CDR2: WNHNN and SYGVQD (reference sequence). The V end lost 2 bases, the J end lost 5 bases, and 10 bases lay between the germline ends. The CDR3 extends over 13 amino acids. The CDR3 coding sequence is TGCGCCAGCAGTGAGACTGCCCGTGACGAGCAGTACTTC. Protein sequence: CASSETARDEQYF.

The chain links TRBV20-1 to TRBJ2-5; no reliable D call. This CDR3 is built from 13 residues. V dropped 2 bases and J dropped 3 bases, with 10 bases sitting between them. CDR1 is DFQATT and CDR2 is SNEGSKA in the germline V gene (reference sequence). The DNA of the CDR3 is TGCAGTGCTAGAAGCCCGTACGAAGAGACCCAGTACTTC. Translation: CSARSPYEETQYF.

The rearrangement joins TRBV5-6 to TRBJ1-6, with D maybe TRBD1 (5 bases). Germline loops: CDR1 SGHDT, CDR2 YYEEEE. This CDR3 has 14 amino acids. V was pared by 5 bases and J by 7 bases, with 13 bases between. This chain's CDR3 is CASSSRTSNSPLHF. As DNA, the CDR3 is TGTGCCAGCAGTTCTCGGACATCGAATTCACCCCTCCACTTT.

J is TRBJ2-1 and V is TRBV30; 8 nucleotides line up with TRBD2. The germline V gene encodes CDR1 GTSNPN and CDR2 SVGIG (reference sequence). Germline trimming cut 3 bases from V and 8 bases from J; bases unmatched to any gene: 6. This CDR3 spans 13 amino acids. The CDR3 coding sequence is TGTGCCTGGAGGGGACTAGTAGTGGATGAGCAGTTCTTC. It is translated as CAWRGLVVDEQFF. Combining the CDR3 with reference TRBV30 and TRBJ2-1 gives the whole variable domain SQTIHQWPATLVQPVGSPLSLECTVEGTSNPNLYWYRQAAGRGLQLLFYSVGIGQISSEVPQNLSASRPQDRQFILSSKKLLLSDSGFYLCAWRGLVVDEQFFGPGTRLTVL.

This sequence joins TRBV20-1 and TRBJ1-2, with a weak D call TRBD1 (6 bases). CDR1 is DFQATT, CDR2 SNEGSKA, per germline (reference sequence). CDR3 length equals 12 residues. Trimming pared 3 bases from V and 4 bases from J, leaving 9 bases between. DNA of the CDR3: TGCAGTGCTAGTCCGGGGGCCTATGGCTACACCTTC. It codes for CSASPGAYGYTF.

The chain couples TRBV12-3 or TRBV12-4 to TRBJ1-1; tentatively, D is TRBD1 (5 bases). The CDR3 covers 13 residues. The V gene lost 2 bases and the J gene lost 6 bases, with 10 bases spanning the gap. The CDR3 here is CASSLKQGSEAFF. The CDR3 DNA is TGTGCCAGCAGTTTAAAGCAGGGTTCTGAAGCTTTCTTT.